Sequencing of this T cell receptor beta chain was carried out in a study of T cell changes during pregnancy in multiple sclerosis. Assay used: immunoSEQ multiplex PCR; TCRdb lists only in-frame clones, some missing. The table records approximately 41,000 clones, 89% of them present only once. V trimming: 8 bases; J trimming: 3 bases; junction bases outside the gene matches: 4. This CDR3 region has 13 residues. Per the germline V gene, CDR1 is SGHRS and CDR2 is YFSETQ. V gene TRBV5-1 combines with J gene TRBJ2-3; 9 bases align to TRBD2. This sample comprised CD4+ T cells from peripheral blood mononuclear cells, obtained in the first trimester of pregnancy. This TCR came from a female donor with multiple sclerosis, enrolled in a pregnancy study. CDR3 in DNA: TGCGCCAGTCAAGCGGGAGGAACAGATACGCAGTATTTT. This sequence encodes CASQAGGTDTQYF.